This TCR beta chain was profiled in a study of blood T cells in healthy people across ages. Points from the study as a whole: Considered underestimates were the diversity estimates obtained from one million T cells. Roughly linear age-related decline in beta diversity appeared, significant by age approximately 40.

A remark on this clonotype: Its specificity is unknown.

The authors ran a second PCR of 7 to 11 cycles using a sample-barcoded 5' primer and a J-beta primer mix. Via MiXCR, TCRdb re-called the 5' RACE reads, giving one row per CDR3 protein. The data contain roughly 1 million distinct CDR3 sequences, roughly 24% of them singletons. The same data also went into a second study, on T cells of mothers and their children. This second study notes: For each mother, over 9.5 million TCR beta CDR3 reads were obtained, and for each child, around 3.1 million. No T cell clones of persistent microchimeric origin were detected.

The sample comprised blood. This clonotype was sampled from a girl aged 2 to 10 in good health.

The CDR3 loop reads CASNDSRQYQETQYF. In nucleotides, the CDR3 is TGTGCCAGCAACGACTCACGGCAGTACCAAGAGACCCAGTACTTC. This rearrangement joins TRBV6-4 to TRBJ2-5, with no clear D. With 7 bases removed from V and 0 bases from J, the gap between germline ends came to 15 bases. The CDR3 contains 15 residues. Germline V gene sequence: CDR1 MRHNA, CDR2 SNTAGT.